Below, one T cell receptor beta chain is given with its context. Its antigen is still unknown. UMIs incorporating a 6-nucleotide sample barcode were appended by means of template switching. TCRdb re-analyzed the 5' RACE reads; it lists each CDR3 protein once, without DNA. Recorded here are over 350,000 distinct CDR3 sequences; the top ten clones represent around 2.6%. The CDR3 sequence is 17 residues long. For every donor, one blood sample of about 2.5 ml was drawn. This entry belongs to a study of monozygotic twins with inflammatory bowel disease. General study points: Reduced clonotype sharing with other individuals was observed in IBD patients relative to healthy twins, especially with disease activity. IBD patients showed reduced TCRbeta diversity (inverse Simpson) versus healthy co-twins.

This TCR came from a human donor with ulcerative colitis or Crohn's disease, or a healthy co-twin of an affected twin (not recorded which). The chain carries TRBV12-3 or TRBV12-4 and TRBJ2-7; TCRdb outputs TRBD1, but without DNA this stays unchecked. The sample consisted of blood. CDR3 sequence: CASSLALGTAPSGEQYF.